By sample fraction, the clone carrying this TCR beta chain is medium-sized (0.01 to 0.1%). These data come from a study of OX40 agonist ivuxolimab in advanced cancers. The wider study: Hepatocellular carcinoma, melanoma, renal cell or head and neck cancer occurred in dose-escalation patients.

Some clones are missing from TCRdb's copy, which holds only in-frame ones; the method was immunoSEQ multiplex PCR. This sample has about 26,000 clones; roughly three quarters occur once, and the top ten carry 11% to 15%. This CDR3 is 13 amino acids long. The trim removed 4 bases at V and 4 bases at J, leaving 4 bases unmatched. Germline values: CDR1 LNHDA, CDR2 SQIVND (reference sequence). Samples were taken at baseline and on day 1 of cycles 4 and 7. The chain combines TRBV19 with TRBJ2-7, with 7 bases that match TRBD1. The TCR comes from an adult with an advanced solid tumor such as melanoma, head and neck, liver or kidney cancer. The sample here was CD4+ or CD8+ T cells sorted from blood, taken in a trial of the OX40 agonist ivuxolimab. The CDR3 bases are TGTGCCAGTAGTAAAAGGGGGCTTTACGAGCAGTACTTC. This gives the protein CASSKRGLYEQYF.